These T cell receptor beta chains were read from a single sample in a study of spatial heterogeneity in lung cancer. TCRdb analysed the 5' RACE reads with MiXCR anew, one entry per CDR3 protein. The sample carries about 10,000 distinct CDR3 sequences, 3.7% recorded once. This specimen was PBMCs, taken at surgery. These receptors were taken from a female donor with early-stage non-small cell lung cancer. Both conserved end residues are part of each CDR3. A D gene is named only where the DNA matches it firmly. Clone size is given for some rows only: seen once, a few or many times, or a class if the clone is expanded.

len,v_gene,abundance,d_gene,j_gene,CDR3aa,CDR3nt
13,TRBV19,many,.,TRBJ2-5,CASSTDFQETQYF,TGTGCCAGTAGCACGGACTTCCAAGAGACCCAGTACTTC
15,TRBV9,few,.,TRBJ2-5,CASSVSAGASETQYF,TGTGCCAGCAGCGTTAGCGCGGGGGCGAGTGAGACCCAGTACTTC
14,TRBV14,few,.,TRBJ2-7,CASSQDWTAYEQYF,TGTGCCAGCAGCCAAGATTGGACAGCCTACGAGCAGTACTTC
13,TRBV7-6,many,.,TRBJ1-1,CASSHSPQNEAFF,TGTGCCAGCAGCCATTCACCCCAGAATGAAGCTTTCTTT
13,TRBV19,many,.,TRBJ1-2,CATEQQGAYGYTF,TGTGCCACCGAACAACAGGGTGCCTATGGCTACACCTTC
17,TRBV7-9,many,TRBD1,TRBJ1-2,CASSLAHFRQGTDGYTF,TGTGCCAGCAGCTTAGCTCATTTCCGACAGGGGACGGATGGCTACACCTTC
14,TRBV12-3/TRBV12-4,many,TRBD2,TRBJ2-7,CASSTAGGGYEQYF,TGTGCCAGCAGTACAGCGGGAGGGGGCTACGAGCAGTACTTC
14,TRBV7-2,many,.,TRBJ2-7,CASSLDSGYYEQYF,TGTGCCAGCAGCTTAGATAGCGGCTACTACGAGCAGTACTTC
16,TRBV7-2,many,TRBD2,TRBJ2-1,CASSLVGGGIYNEQFF,TGTGCCAGCAGCTTAGTCGGCGGGGGGATCTACAATGAGCAGTTCTTC
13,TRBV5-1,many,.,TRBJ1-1,CASRARENTEAFF,TGCGCCAGCAGGGCCCGCGAGAACACTGAAGCTTTCTTT
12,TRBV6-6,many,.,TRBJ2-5,CASMDYQETQYF,TGTGCCAGCATGGACTACCAAGAGACCCAGTACTTC
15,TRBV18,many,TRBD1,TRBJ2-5,CASSPLGGFQETQYF,TGTGCCAGCTCACCTTTAGGGGGCTTCCAAGAGACCCAGTACTTC
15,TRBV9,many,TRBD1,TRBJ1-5,CAGEIEGASNQPQHF,TGTGCCGGAGAGATTGAGGGGGCCTCCAATCAGCCCCAGCATTTT
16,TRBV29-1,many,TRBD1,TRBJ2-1,CSGEAGTGGRWNEQFF,TGCAGCGGTGAGGCCGGGACAGGGGGCCGTTGGAATGAGCAGTTCTTC
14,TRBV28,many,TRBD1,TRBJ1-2,CASSSGQTPYGYTF,TGTGCCAGCAGTTCGGGACAGACTCCCTATGGCTACACCTTC
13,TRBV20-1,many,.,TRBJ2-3,CSALQALTDTQYF,TGCAGTGCCCTTCAGGCCCTCACAGATACGCAGTATTTT
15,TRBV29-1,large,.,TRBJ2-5,CSVEPYIASQETQYF,TGCAGCGTTGAACCGTACATCGCTAGCCAAGAGACCCAGTACTTC
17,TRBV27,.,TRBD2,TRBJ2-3,CASSPPRLAVYTDTQYF,TGTGCCAGCAGTCCCCCCCGACTAGCGGTTTACACAGATACGCAGTATTTT
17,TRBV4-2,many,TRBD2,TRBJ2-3,CASSQESGSGGSDYPYF,TGTGCCAGCAGCCAAGAGTCCGGTAGCGGGGGGTCCGACTACCCGTATTTT
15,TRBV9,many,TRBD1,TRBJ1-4,CASSGGQGWGEKLFF,TGTGCCAGCAGCGGAGGACAGGGTTGGGGTGAAAAACTGTTTTTT
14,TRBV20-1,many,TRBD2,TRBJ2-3,CSATRGGGGDTQYF,TGCAGTGCAACGCGGGGGGGCGGAGGAGATACGCAGTATTTT
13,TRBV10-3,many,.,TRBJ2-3,CAISEPRTDTQYF,TGTGCCATCAGTGAGCCTAGGACAGATACGCAGTATTTT
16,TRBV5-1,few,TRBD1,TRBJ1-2,CASIHSAGQGYYGYTF,TGCGCCAGTATCCATTCCGCGGGACAGGGGTACTATGGCTACACCTTC
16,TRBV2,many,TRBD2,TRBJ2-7,CASSGSSGSRSYEQYF,TGTGCCAGCAGTGGTTCTAGCGGGAGCCGGTCCTACGAGCAGTACTTC
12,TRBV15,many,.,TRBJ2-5,CATSPNQETQYF,TGTGCCACCAGCCCCAACCAAGAGACCCAGTACTTC
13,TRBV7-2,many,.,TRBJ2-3,CASSSDHSDTQYF,TGTGCCAGCAGCTCGGACCACTCGGATACGCAGTATTTT
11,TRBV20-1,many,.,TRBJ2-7,CSASNSYEQYF,TGCAGTGCTAGCAATTCCTACGAGCAGTACTTC
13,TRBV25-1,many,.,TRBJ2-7,CASSGHFSYEQYF,TGTGCCAGCAGCGGACACTTCTCCTACGAGCAGTACTTC
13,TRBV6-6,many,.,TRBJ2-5,CASRDDNQETQYF,TGTGCCAGCAGAGACGACAATCAAGAGACCCAGTACTTC
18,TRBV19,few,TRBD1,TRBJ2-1,CASSRPGQGLKRYNEQFF,TGTGCCAGTAGTAGACCGGGACAGGGACTCAAGAGGTACAATGAGCAGTTCTTC
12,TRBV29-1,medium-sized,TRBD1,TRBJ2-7,CSVGGQGGEQYF,TGCAGCGTTGGAGGACAGGGTGGGGAGCAGTACTTC
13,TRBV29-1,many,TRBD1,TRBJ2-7,CSVSGTGAYEQYF,TGCAGCGTTTCCGGGACAGGAGCCTACGAGCAGTACTTC
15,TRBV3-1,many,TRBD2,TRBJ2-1,CASSQGLAGDNEQFF,TGTGCCAGCAGCCAGGGTCTAGCGGGTGACAATGAGCAGTTCTTC
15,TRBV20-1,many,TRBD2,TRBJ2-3,CSARVPSGRTDTQYF,TGCAGTGCTAGAGTCCCTAGCGGACGCACAGATACGCAGTATTTT
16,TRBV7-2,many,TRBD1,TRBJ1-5,CASSLRTGGGNQPQHF,TGTGCCAGCAGCTTACGGACAGGGGGGGGCAATCAGCCCCAGCATTTT
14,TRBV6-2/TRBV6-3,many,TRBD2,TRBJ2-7,CASRIAGGAYEQYF,TGTGCCAGCAGGATAGCGGGGGGAGCCTACGAGCAGTACTTC
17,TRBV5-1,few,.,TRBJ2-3,CASSLSTLGGSTDTQYF,TGCGCCAGCAGCTTGAGCACCCTTGGGGGGAGCACAGATACGCAGTATTTT
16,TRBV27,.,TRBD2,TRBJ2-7,CASSLSSRTSLHEQYF,TGTGCCAGCAGTTTAAGTTCCCGGACTAGTCTCCACGAGCAGTACTTC
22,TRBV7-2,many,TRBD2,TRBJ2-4,CASSSDGVRAIAGALAKNIQYF,TGTGCCAGCAGCTCCGACGGGGTGAGGGCAATAGCGGGGGCTCTAGCCAAAAACATTCAGTACTTC
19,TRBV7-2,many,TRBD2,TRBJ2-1,CASSRTSGRFQSSYNEQFF,TGTGCCAGCAGTCGGACTAGCGGGAGGTTCCAAAGCTCCTACAATGAGCAGTTCTTC
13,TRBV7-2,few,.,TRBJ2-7,CASSSDNSYEQYF,TGTGCCAGCAGCTCGGACAACTCCTACGAGCAGTACTTC
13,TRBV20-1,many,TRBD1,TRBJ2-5,CSATPDRAETQYF,TGCAGTGCTACTCCGGACAGGGCTGAGACCCAGTACTTC
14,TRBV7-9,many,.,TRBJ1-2,CASSRDGGLDGYTF,TGTGCCAGCAGCCGTGACGGGGGCTTGGATGGCTACACCTTC
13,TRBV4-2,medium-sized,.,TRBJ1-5,CASSLGLNQPQHF,TGTGCCAGCAGCCTTGGACTGAATCAGCCCCAGCATTTT
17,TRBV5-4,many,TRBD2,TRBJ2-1,CASSLEVAGASYNEQFF,TGTGCCAGCAGCTTGGAAGTAGCGGGAGCCTCCTACAATGAGCAGTTCTTC
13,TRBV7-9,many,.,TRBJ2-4,CASSSIPSNIQYF,TGTGCCAGCAGCTCGATTCCTTCGAACATTCAGTACTTC
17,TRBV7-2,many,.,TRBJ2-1,CASSLDSPGGLGDEQFF,TGTGCCAGCAGCTTAGACTCCCCGGGGGGCCTAGGCGATGAGCAGTTCTTC
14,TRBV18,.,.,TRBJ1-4,CASSPQGTYEKLFF,TGTGCCAGCTCACCTCAGGGGACCTATGAAAAACTGTTTTTT
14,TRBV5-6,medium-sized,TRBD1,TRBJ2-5,CASSPTGGSETQYF,TGTGCCAGCAGTCCAACAGGGGGCAGCGAGACCCAGTACTTC
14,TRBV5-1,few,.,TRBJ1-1,CASTPTEMNTEAFF,TGCGCCAGCACCCCGACAGAGATGAACACTGAAGCTTTCTTT
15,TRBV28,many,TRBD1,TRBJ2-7,CASSYRGRYAYEQYF,TGTGCCAGCAGCTACAGGGGGAGATATGCCTACGAGCAGTACTTC
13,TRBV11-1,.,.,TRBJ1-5,CASSSDPRQPQHF,TGTGCCAGCAGCAGTGACCCGCGGCAGCCCCAGCATTTT
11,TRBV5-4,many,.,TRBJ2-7,CASSSGPEQYF,TGTGCCAGCAGCTCGGGACCCGAGCAGTACTTC
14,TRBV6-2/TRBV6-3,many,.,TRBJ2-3,CASTRRTLTDTQYF,TGTGCCAGCACAAGAAGGACCCTCACAGATACGCAGTATTTT
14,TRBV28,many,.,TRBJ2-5,CASTNHGGAETQYF,TGTGCCAGCACCAACCATGGGGGCGCAGAGACCCAGTACTTC
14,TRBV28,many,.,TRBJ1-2,CASKLPLTNYGYTF,TGTGCCAGCAAATTACCTCTGACTAACTATGGCTACACCTTC
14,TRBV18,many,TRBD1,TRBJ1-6,CASSPGTGSSPLHF,TGTGCCAGCTCCCCCGGGACAGGGTCTTCACCCCTCCACTTT
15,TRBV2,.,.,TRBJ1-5,CASTRDTLSNQPQHF,TGTGCCAGCACTAGGGACACGCTTAGCAATCAGCCCCAGCATTTT
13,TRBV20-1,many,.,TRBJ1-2,CSARGGDNYGYTF,TGCAGTGCTAGAGGCGGGGATAACTATGGCTACACCTTC
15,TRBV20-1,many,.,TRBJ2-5,CSAKGGDKCKETQYF,TGCAGTGCTAAAGGCGGAGATAAGTGCAAGGAGACCCAGTACTTC